Presented here are 17 T cell receptor beta chains from one specimen sequenced in a study of cytomegalovirus exposure and HLA in healthy donors. Use of 60 Vbeta and 13 Jbeta primers characterized the PCR. The table came from immunoSEQ multiplex PCR; TCRdb's copy has only in-frame clones and leaves some out. The data contain about 240,000 clones, around 76% of them seen just once; the ten biggest clones take up around 5%. The specimen was PBMCs. These TCRs come from a woman aged 40-49 years in good health and CMV-seropositive.

V and J are TRBV4-2 and TRBJ2-5; 9 bases are shared with TRBD2. The junction had 6 bases not matched to a gene; V was cut back by 5 bases and J by 2 bases. The CDR3 runs to 15 residues. Germline lookup yields CDR1 LGHNA and CDR2 YNFKEQ. The CDR3 sequence is CASSFGTSLQETQYF. CDR3 coding DNA: TGTGCCAGCAGCTTCGGGACTAGCCTTCAAGAGACCCAGTACTTC.

In nucleotides, the CDR3 is TGTGCCAGCAGTTATCGGTACGGGACTAGCGGGAGATCAGGCGAGCAGTACTTC. Its translation is CASSYRYGTSGRSGEQYF. The chain links TRBV28 to TRBJ2-5; TRBD2 matches 14 bases. The end of the DNA is better explained by TRBJ2-7, so the J call may be wrong. The length of the CDR3 is 18 residues. Germline CDR1 and CDR2: MDHEN and SYDVKM.

For the CDR3, the DNA is TGTGCCAGCAGCGCCGTTTCGAGCGGGAGGGAAGGAAATGAGCAGTTCTTC. Protein: CASSAVSSGREGNEQFF. This sequence joins TRBV5-6 and TRBJ2-1; TRBD2 aligns across 10 bases. Germline trimming cut 4 bases from V and 7 bases from J; bases unmatched to any gene: 14. The length of the CDR3 is 17 residues. Germline CDR1 and CDR2: SGHDT and YYEEEE.

The chain links TRBV7-3 to TRBJ1-6, with TRBD1 identical over 7 bases. Germline values: CDR1 SGHTA, CDR2 FQGTGA. V shed 4 bases and J 7 bases; nucleotides not matched to a gene: 7. The CDR3 covers 15 residues. CDR3: CASSSTGKLNSPLHF. The CDR3 region has the DNA TGTGCCAGCAGCTCGACAGGGAAGTTAAATTCACCCCTCCACTTT.

The rearrangement joins TRBV6-6 to TRBJ2-5; 7 nucleotides line up with TRBD2. Trimming cost V 7 bases and J 5 bases; bases outside gene matches: 13. Germline lookup yields CDR1 MNHNY and CDR2 SVGAGI (reference sequence). The CDR3 is made up of 15 amino acids. The CDR3 nucleotides read TGTGCCAGCACCCCGGGCGGGAGTCTTTGGGAGACCCAGTACTTC. This gives the protein CASTPGGSLWETQYF.

Here the CDR3 DNA reads TGTGCCAGCAGCTCCTCGGGGGTTCGGGAGCAGTTCTTC. As protein: CASSSSGVREQFF. The rearrangement links TRBV7-2 to TRBJ2-1; D is possibly TRBD2 (6 bases). The CDR3 is 13 residues long. The V and J ends lost 4 bases and 10 bases respectively, with 14 bases between them. Germline CDR1 and CDR2: SGHTA and FQGNSA.

Concerning this clone: This sample also contains other DNA sequences that code for the same CDR3. The V and J genes are TRBV7-2 and TRBJ1-5; D is undetermined. Trimming removed 0 bases from V and 4 bases from J, with 10 bases in between. Germline V CDR1 and CDR2: SGHTA, FQGNSA. The CDR3 covers 15 residues. The CDR3: CASSLAAGPNQPQHF. The CDR3 DNA sequence: TGTGCCAGCAGCTTAGCGGCAGGCCCAAATCAGCCCCAGCATTTT.

This clone was counted between two and nine times. V usage is TRBV27 and J usage is TRBJ1-1; 8 positions agree with TRBD1. V lost 4 bases to trimming and J lost 5 bases; unmatched junction nucleotides: 9. The CDR3 spans 15 residues. Germline CDR1 reads MNHEY; CDR2 reads SMNVEV (reference sequence). The CDR3 nucleotides read TGTGCCAGCAGTTATGGGATTACAGGGGGAACTGAAGCTTTCTTT. It codes for CASSYGITGGTEAFF.

The CDR3 here is CASRKGSKGGYTF. The CDR3 DNA reads TGTGCCAGCAGAAAGGGGTCGAAAGGTGGCTACACCTTC. The chain is built from TRBV2 and TRBJ1-2, with a possible D match to TRBD1 (5 bases). This CDR3 has 13 residues. Trimming left V 6 bases short and J 7 bases short, with 15 bases between. Germline V CDR1 and CDR2: SNHLY, FYNNEI.

This clone was seen a handful of times. This chain joins TRBV6-6 and TRBJ1-2; 10 nucleotides agree with TRBD1. Germline values: CDR1 MNHNY, CDR2 SVGAGI (reference sequence). The CDR3 has 13 amino acids. The V segment lost 6 bases and the J segment 8 bases; nucleotides outside the gene matches: 6. In DNA form, the CDR3 reads TGTGCCAGCAGGACGACAGGGGGCTTAGGCTACACCTTC. Translating it yields CASRTTGGLGYTF.

This clone was seen more than once but under ten times. The chain combines TRBV27 with TRBJ2-7; 7 positions match TRBD2. There are 16 residues in the CDR3. The germline V gene has CDR1 MNHEY and CDR2 SMNVEV (reference sequence). V lost 6 bases, J lost 2 bases, and 13 bases stayed unmatched. CDR3 in DNA: TGTGCCAGCAGCTTAACAGCGGGACTACCGGCCTACGAGCAGTACTTC. This gives the protein CASSLTAGLPAYEQYF.

V gene TRBV28 combines with J gene TRBJ2-7, with 10 nucleotides matching TRBD2. After removal of 5 bases from V and 2 bases from J, the junction contained 3 bases not matched to a gene. In germline, CDR1 is MDHEN, CDR2 SYDVKM. This CDR3 comprises 14 residues. CDR3 sequence: CASSIAGGPYEQYF. The CDR3, as DNA: TGTGCCAGCAGTATAGCGGGAGGCCCCTACGAGCAGTACTTC. Filled out from reference TRBV28 and TRBJ2-7, the complete variable domain reads DVKVTQSSRYLVKRTGEKVFLECVQDMDHENMFWYRQDPGLGLRLIYFSYDVKMKEKGDIPEGYSVSREKKERFSLILESASTNQTSMYLCASSIAGGPYEQYFGPGTRLTVT.

This clone was seen more than once but under ten times. The chain couples TRBV19 to TRBJ1-5; TRBD1 is a possible D gene (5 bases). Germline-derived CDR1 and CDR2 are LNHDA and SQIVND (reference sequence). V dropped 4 bases and J dropped 5 bases, with 12 bases sitting between them. CDR3 length equals 14 residues. CDR3: CASSRGNQDQPQHF. The CDR3 DNA is TGTGCCAGTAGTAGGGGCAATCAAGATCAGCCCCAGCATTTT.

V usage is TRBV2 and J usage is TRBJ2-1; TRBD2 might be the D (6 bases). The germline V gene has CDR1 SNHLY and CDR2 FYNNEI. V dropped 8 bases and J dropped 4 bases, with 12 bases sitting between them. The CDR3 has 13 amino acids. CDR3 loop: CASGEEEYNEQFF. DNA for the CDR3: TGTGCCAGCGGGGAGGAAGAGTACAATGAGCAGTTCTTC.

CDR3 in DNA: TGTGCCAGCAGGGATGACGCAGGGGGCGCGACTGAAGCTTTCTTT. Amino acids: CASRDDAGGATEAFF. The genes are TRBV2 and TRBJ1-1; TRBD1 matches 8 bases. This CDR3 is 15 amino acids long. Trimming cost V 6 bases and J 5 bases; bases outside gene matches: 11. Germline assignment: CDR1 SNHLY and CDR2 FYNNEI.

This clone has a single count. The chain links TRBV6-1 to TRBJ1-1, with a possible D match to TRBD1 (5 bases). V dropped 4 bases and J dropped 4 bases, with 13 bases sitting between them. The CDR3 sequence is 14 residues long. Germline CDR1 and CDR2: MNHNS and SASEGT. The chain's CDR3 is CASSAWQGSTEAFF. CDR3 DNA sequence: TGTGCCAGCAGTGCCTGGCAGGGAAGCACTGAAGCTTTCTTT.

This chain links TRBV29-1 with TRBJ2-5; 9 nucleotides agree with TRBD1. Germline V gene sequence: CDR1 SQVTM, CDR2 ANQGSEA. The CDR3 runs to 14 residues. The V and J ends lost 6 bases and 5 bases, in that order; junction bases with no gene match: 10. Here the CDR3 reads CSVTPGQGGETQYF. The CDR3, as DNA: TGCAGCGTGACACCGGGACAGGGAGGGGAGACCCAGTACTTC. The whole variable domain, remainder taken from reference TRBV29-1 and TRBJ2-5, is SAVISQKPSRDICQRGTSLTIQCQVDSQVTMMFWYRQQPGQSLTLIATANQGSEATYESGFVIDKFPISRPNLTFSTLTVSNMSPEDSSIYLCSVTPGQGGETQYFGPGTRLLVL.